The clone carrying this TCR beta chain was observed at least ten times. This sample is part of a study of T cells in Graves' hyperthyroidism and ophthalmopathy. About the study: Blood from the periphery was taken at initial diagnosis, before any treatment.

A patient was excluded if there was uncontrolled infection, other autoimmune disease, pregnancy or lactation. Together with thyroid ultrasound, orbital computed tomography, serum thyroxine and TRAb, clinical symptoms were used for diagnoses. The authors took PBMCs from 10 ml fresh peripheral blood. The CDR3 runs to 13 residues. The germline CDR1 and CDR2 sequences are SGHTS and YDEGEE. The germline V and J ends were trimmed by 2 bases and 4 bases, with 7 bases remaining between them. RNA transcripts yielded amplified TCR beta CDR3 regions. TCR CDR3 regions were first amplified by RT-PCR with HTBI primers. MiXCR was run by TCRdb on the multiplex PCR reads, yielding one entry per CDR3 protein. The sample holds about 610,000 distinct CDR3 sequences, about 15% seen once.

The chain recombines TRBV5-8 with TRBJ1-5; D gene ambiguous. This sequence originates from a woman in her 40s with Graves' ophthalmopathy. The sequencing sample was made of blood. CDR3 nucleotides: TGTGCCAGCAGCTTTTATGAGAATCAGCCCCAGCATTTT. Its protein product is CASSFYENQPQHF.